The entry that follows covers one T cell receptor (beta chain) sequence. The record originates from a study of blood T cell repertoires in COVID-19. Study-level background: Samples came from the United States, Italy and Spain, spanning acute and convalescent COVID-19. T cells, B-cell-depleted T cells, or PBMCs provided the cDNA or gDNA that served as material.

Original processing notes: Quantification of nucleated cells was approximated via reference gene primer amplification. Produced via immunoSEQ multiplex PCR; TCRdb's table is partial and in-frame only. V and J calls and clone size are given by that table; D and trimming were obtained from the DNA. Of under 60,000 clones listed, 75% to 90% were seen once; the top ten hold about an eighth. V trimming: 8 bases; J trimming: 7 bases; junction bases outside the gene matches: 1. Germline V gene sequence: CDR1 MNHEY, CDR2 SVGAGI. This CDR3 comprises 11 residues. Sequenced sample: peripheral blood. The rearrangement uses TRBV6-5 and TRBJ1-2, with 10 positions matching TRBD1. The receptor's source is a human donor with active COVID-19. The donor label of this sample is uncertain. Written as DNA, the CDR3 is TGTGCCAGCGGGACAGGGGTTGGCTACACCTTC. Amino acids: CASGTGVGYTF.